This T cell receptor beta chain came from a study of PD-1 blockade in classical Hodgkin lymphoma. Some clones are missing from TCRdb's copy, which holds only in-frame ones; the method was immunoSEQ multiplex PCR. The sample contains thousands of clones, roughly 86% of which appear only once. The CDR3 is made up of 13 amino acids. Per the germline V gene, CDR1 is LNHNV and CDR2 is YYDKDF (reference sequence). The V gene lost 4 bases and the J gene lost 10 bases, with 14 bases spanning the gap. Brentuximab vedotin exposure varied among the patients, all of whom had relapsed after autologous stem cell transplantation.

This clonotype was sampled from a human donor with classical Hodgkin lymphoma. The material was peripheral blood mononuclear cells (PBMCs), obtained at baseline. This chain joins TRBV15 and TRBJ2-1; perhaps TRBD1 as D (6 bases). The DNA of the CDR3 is TGTGCCACCAGCACGCACCCCGGGACAGAGCAGTTCTTC. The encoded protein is CATSTHPGTEQFF.